Each of the 18 T cell receptor beta chains below was sequenced from the same sample in a study of cytomegalovirus exposure and HLA in healthy donors. PCR involved 60 Vbeta and 13 Jbeta primers. Method: immunoSEQ multiplex PCR; TCRdb's copy keeps in-frame clones and lacks some. The table includes 150,000 to 200,000 clones, around 87% detected once. Sequences were obtained from PBMCs. The receptor source for this set is a woman in her late teens or twenties in good health and CMV-seronegative.

This rearrangement joins TRBV10-3 to TRBJ2-2; 7 bases match TRBD2. V trimming: 3 bases; J trimming: 8 bases; junction bases outside the gene matches: 6. CDR1 and CDR2 from the germline V gene are ENHRY and SYGVKD. The CDR3 extends over 14 amino acids. The CDR3 region is CAISELAKRGELFF. The CDR3 DNA reads TGTGCCATCAGTGAACTAGCGAAGAGGGGGGAGCTGTTTTTT.

There are a few counts of this clone. This may arise from a read error, as a much more abundant clone is one base away. V usage is TRBV30 and J usage is TRBJ1-2, with 7 bases lining up with TRBD1. The CDR3 contains 14 residues. V lost 3 bases to trimming and J lost 9 bases; unmatched junction nucleotides: 13. The V gene's germline CDR1 is GTSNPN and CDR2 SVGIG (reference sequence). This CDR3 reads CAWSLGQPPGRYTF. Here the CDR3 DNA reads TGTGCCTGGAGCCTGGGACAGCCGCCCGGGCGCTACACCTTC.

The chain's CDR3 is CASSQGRGGPAYEQYF. Here the CDR3 DNA reads TGCGCCAGCAGCCAAGGAAGGGGGGGGCCAGCCTACGAGCAGTACTTC. The J gene is TRBJ2-7, the V gene TRBV4-1, with D possibly matching TRBD2 (7 bases). CDR1 is MGHRA, CDR2 YSYEKL, per germline. Trimming stripped 1 base from V and 2 bases from J, with 15 bases between. The CDR3 extends over 16 amino acids.

This clone was seen a single time. One end of the junction is discordant with germline, which a read error may explain. The rearrangement uses TRBV30 and TRBJ1-1; a weak D match, TRBD1 (6 bases). Germline loops: CDR1 GTSNPN, CDR2 SVGIG (reference sequence). The CDR3 is made up of 13 amino acids. The CDR3 protein is CAWSVAQGSEAFF. For the CDR3, the DNA is TGTGCTTGGAGTGTAGCGCAGGGGAGTGAAGCTTTCTTT.

The V and J genes are TRBV7-2 and TRBJ2-3; 12 positions agree with TRBD2. Germline values: CDR1 SGHTA, CDR2 FQGNSA. The CDR3 covers 16 residues. Trimming at V came to 3 bases and at J to 3 bases, leaving 4 bases not matched to a gene. CDR3 DNA sequence: TGTGCCAGCAGCTTGGGGACTAGCGGGCGTACAGATACGCAGTATTTT. Translation gives CASSLGTSGRTDTQYF.

This clone was detected once. The chain combines TRBV6-4 with TRBJ2-2; 10 nucleotides align to TRBD2. The germline V gene encodes CDR1 MRHNA and CDR2 SNTAGT. Germline trimming cut 5 bases from V and 5 bases from J; bases unmatched to any gene: 2. The CDR3 covers 14 residues. CDR3 residues: CASSSSGGTGELFF. For the CDR3, the DNA is TGTGCCAGCAGTTCTAGCGGGGGTACCGGGGAGCTGTTTTTT.

The chain has TRBV9 and TRBJ1-1; D is unclear. V lost 0 bases to trimming and J lost 1 base, with 7 bases between them. Germline V gives CDR1 SGDLS, CDR2 YYNGEE. This CDR3 contains 14 residues. CDR3: CASSVEWRNTEAFF. The CDR3 DNA reads as TGTGCCAGCAGCGTAGAGTGGAGGAACACTGAAGCTTTCTTT.

CDR3 amino acids: CASSTGTGDYEQYF. CDR3 coding DNA: TGTGCCAGTAGTACCGGGACAGGGGACTACGAGCAGTACTTC. This rearrangement joins TRBV19 to TRBJ2-7, with TRBD1 matching 10 bases. Trimming took 4 bases from V and 3 from J; bases not matched to a gene: 3. The CDR3 covers 14 residues. The germline V gene encodes CDR1 LNHDA and CDR2 SQIVND (reference sequence).

The V gene is TRBV7-8, the J gene TRBJ2-3, with a possible D match to TRBD2 (6 bases). V was trimmed by 0 bases and J by 6 bases, leaving 28 bases between them. Germline CDR1 reads SGHVS; CDR2 reads FQNEAQ. The CDR3 loop spans 20 amino acids. In nucleotides, the CDR3 is TGTGCCAGCAGCTTAGCGGAGGGCCCGAGGTGGGCGCTTGGCGCGGATACGCAGTATTTT. The encoded protein is CASSLAEGPRWALGADTQYF. The full variable domain, with the rest looked up from reference TRBV7-8 and TRBJ2-3, is GAGVSQSPRYKVAKRGQDVALRCDPISGHVSLFWYQQALGQGPEFLTYFQNEAQLDKSGLPSDRFFAERPEGSVSTLKIQRTQQEDSAVYLCASSLAEGPRWALGADTQYFGPGTRLTVL.

This clone was picked up a small number of times. The rearrangement uses TRBV4-1 and TRBJ1-1; D not resolved. Germline values: CDR1 MGHRA, CDR2 YSYEKL. Trimming shortened V by 4 bases and J by 3 bases, and 18 bases separated the two germline ends. The CDR3 extends over 16 amino acids. For the CDR3, the DNA is TGCGCCAGCAGCCCCCTCGGTCCGGGTCGGGACACTGAAGCTTTCTTT. Encoded protein: CASSPLGPGRDTEAFF.

The chain employs TRBV5-1 and TRBJ2-7; 7 nucleotides agree with TRBD1. The germline V gene encodes CDR1 SGHRS and CDR2 YFSETQ. Trimming took 6 bases from V and 2 from J; bases not matched to a gene: 11. This CDR3 is 15 amino acids long. CDR3 sequence: CASTVNPGGPYEQYF. DNA of the CDR3: TGCGCCAGCACCGTAAACCCAGGGGGTCCCTACGAGCAGTACTTC.

The genes are TRBV6-6 and TRBJ2-5; tentatively, D is TRBD1 (6 bases). Germline loops: CDR1 MNHNY, CDR2 SVGAGI (reference sequence). V lost 0 bases and J 5 bases, leaving 10 bases between the germline ends. This CDR3 has 14 residues. The DNA of the CDR3 is TGTGCCAGCAGTTACTCGTATAGGGGGGAGACCCAGTACTTC. Translation gives CASSYSYRGETQYF.

The chain recombines TRBV28 with TRBJ2-7; maybe TRBD1 (5 bases). Trimming shortened V by 6 bases and J by 0 bases, and 15 bases separated the two germline ends. The germline V gene encodes CDR1 MDHEN and CDR2 SYDVKM. The CDR3 consists of 15 residues. The CDR3 spells CASSPGATRSYEQYF. The CDR3 bases are TGTGCCAGCAGCCCTGGGGCAACCCGCTCCTACGAGCAGTACTTC. Full variable domain (remainder filled in from reference TRBV28 and TRBJ2-7): DVKVTQSSRYLVKRTGEKVFLECVQDMDHENMFWYRQDPGLGLRLIYFSYDVKMKEKGDIPEGYSVSREKKERFSLILESASTNQTSMYLCASSPGATRSYEQYFGPGTRLTVT.

This sequence joins TRBV10-3 and TRBJ2-5, with D tentatively TRBD2 (7 bases). Trimming removed 7 bases from V and 4 bases from J, with 13 bases in between. From germline, CDR1 is ENHRY and CDR2 SYGVKD. The CDR3 has 13 amino acids. Here the CDR3 DNA reads TGTGCCATCAAGGGGGAGGGGGGAGAGACCCAGTACTTC. Amino acids: CAIKGEGGETQYF.

The chain is built from TRBV10-3 and TRBJ1-5; 9 nucleotides line up with TRBD1. CDR3 length: 16 amino acids. CDR1 and CDR2 (germline): ENHRY, SYGVKD. J was trimmed by 2 bases and V by 0 bases; bases with no gene match: 2. CDR3 nucleotide sequence: TGTGCCATCAGTGAGTCGAGACAGGGGGGCAATCAGCCCCAGCATTTT. This codes for CAISESRQGGNQPQHF.

The V call is TRBV6-5, the J call TRBJ2-7; 7 nucleotides agree with TRBD1. The CDR3 sequence is 13 residues long. V shed 8 bases, J shed 5 bases, and the junction held 9 bases outside the gene matches. The V gene's germline CDR1 is MNHEY and CDR2 SVGAGI. The CDR3 DNA is TGTGCCAGCGGAACAGGGGTCCCCCACGAGCAGTACTTC. It codes for CASGTGVPHEQYF.

This rearrangement joins TRBV2 to TRBJ1-2; 7 positions agree with TRBD1. Germline CDR1 reads SNHLY; CDR2 reads FYNNEI. J lost 1 base, V lost 5 bases, and 13 bases had no gene match. The CDR3 loop spans 17 amino acids. The CDR3 DNA follows: TGTGCCAGCAGTACAACAGGGGCCTTTACCTTTAACTATGGCTACACCTTC. This sequence encodes CASSTTGAFTFNYGYTF.

The rearrangement joins TRBV6-5 to TRBJ2-7; tentatively, D is TRBD2 (6 bases). V was clipped by 7 bases and J by 4 bases, with 17 bases between them. The CDR3 is made up of 14 amino acids. CDR1 and CDR2 (germline): MNHEY, SVGAGI. CDR3 bases: TGTGCCAGCACCCCAAGTCTAGCGCGGTACGAGCAGTACTTC. It translates to CASTPSLARYEQYF.